Below, 6 T cell receptor beta chains from the same sample are listed, as sequenced in a study of blood T cell repertoires in COVID-19. Repertoires were generated with immunoSEQ multiplex PCR, while TCRdb's copy carries only in-frame clones and drops some. The table lists 200,000 to 300,000 clones, 86% of them singletons. Source material: peripheral blood. The receptors originated from a man aged 35 to 55 who had recovered from COVID-19.

This chain connects TRBV29-1 to TRBJ2-7; tentative D call: TRBD1 (6 bases). This CDR3 contains 15 residues. Germline V lookup: CDR1 SQVTM, CDR2 ANQGSEA. Between the trimmed V and J ends, which lost 5 bases and 2 bases, there was a span of 19 bases. CDR3 residues: CSVIWETGSPYEQYF. DNA for the CDR3: TGCAGCGTTATTTGGGAAACAGGGAGCCCCTACGAGCAGTACTTC.

This sequence joins TRBV7-3 and TRBJ2-3; 13 nucleotides match TRBD2. Germline assignment: CDR1 SGHTA and CDR2 FQGTGA. This CDR3 is 16 amino acids long. With 4 bases clipped from V and 6 bases from J, the junction kept 7 bases outside the gene matches. CDR3 loop: CASSWMGLAGSDTQYF. CDR3 nucleotides: TGTGCCAGCAGCTGGATGGGACTAGCGGGATCTGATACGCAGTATTTT.

The genes are TRBV18 and TRBJ2-7; no clear D gene. The CDR3 has 15 amino acids. The germline V gene has CDR1 KGHSH and CDR2 LQKENI. V was shortened by 1 base and J by 0 bases, with 10 bases between the two germline ends. The DNA for the CDR3 is TGTGCCAGCTCACCACTTATGAGAAGCTCCTACGAGCAGTACTTC. Translation: CASSPLMRSSYEQYF.

This clone was found once. This rearrangement joins TRBV19 to TRBJ2-5; the match to TRBD2 covers 11 bases. The germline gives CDR1 LNHDA, CDR2 SQIVND (reference sequence). The trim removed 6 bases at V and 5 bases at J, leaving 14 bases unmatched. This CDR3 contains 17 residues. The CDR3 protein is CASSRTLLAGGGETQYF. CDR3 nucleotides: TGTGCCAGTAGCCGAACTTTGCTAGCGGGAGGCGGGGAGACCCAGTACTTC.

The CDR3 here is CASSYGPGELFF. The CDR3 DNA reads TGTGCCAGCAGTTATGGCCCCGGGGAGCTGTTTTTT. The chain couples TRBV6-6 to TRBJ2-2; D remains ambiguous. The germline V and J ends were trimmed by 3 bases and 6 bases, with 5 bases remaining between them. CDR3 length: 12 residues. Germline V gene lookup returns CDR1 MNHNY and CDR2 SVGAGI (reference sequence).

The chain carries TRBV27 and TRBJ2-1; 10 nucleotides agree with TRBD2. This CDR3 is built from 16 residues. Germline V gene lookup returns CDR1 MNHEY and CDR2 SMNVEV (reference sequence). With 5 bases clipped from V and 8 bases from J, the junction kept 12 bases outside the gene matches. CDR3 loop: CASSPSGRAWNDEQFF. The CDR3 DNA reads as TGTGCCAGCAGTCCAAGCGGGAGGGCCTGGAACGATGAGCAGTTCTTC.